These T cell receptor beta chains were read from a single sample in a study of blood T cells in healthy people across ages. TCRdb fed the 5' RACE reads into MiXCR, producing one record per CDR3 protein. This sample has about 1,500,000 distinct CDR3 sequences, with 28% found just once. Sequenced: blood. The receptors were sampled from a woman under 40 in good health. CDR3s include the opening cysteine and the closing phenylalanine or tryptophan. Each record gives: V gene, CDR3 protein.

V gene: TRBV12-3/TRBV12-4
CDR3 protein: CASSASGTYYNEQFF

V gene: TRBV3-1
CDR3 protein: CASSQLDRESSPPHF

V gene: TRBV9
CDR3 protein: CASIKGSEQFF

V gene: TRBV5-1
CDR3 protein: CASSPFGSTDTQYF

V gene: TRBV5-1
CDR3 protein: CASSQNSGTSGGETQYF

V gene: TRBV20-1
CDR3 protein: CSASLVGEQYF

V gene: TRBV20-1
CDR3 protein: CSAPPPGGGASTDTQYF

V gene: TRBV7-2
CDR3 protein: CASSSPRGTTTLSTDTQYF

V gene: TRBV28
CDR3 protein: CASSRSGASADTQYF

V gene: TRBV28
CDR3 protein: CASSTNRGRTEAFF

V gene: TRBV10-3
CDR3 protein: CAINPGTDTQYF

V gene: TRBV12-5
CDR3 protein: CASGFLGQGDTGERFF

V gene: TRBV3-1
CDR3 protein: CASSQDSRAPWTYEQYF

V gene: TRBV5-5
CDR3 protein: CASSLMPATGTEAFF

V gene: TRBV5-1
CDR3 protein: CASSYPIGRGGTDTQYF

V gene: TRBV3-1
CDR3 protein: CASSYYRGTYNEQFF

V gene: TRBV7-9
CDR3 protein: CASSLASLGVGEKLFF

V gene: TRBV5-6
CDR3 protein: CASSLWGAREKLFF

V gene: TRBV9
CDR3 protein: CASSVALSPAYEQYF

V gene: TRBV5-1
CDR3 protein: CASSLSPTGQQETQYF

V gene: TRBV6-5
CDR3 protein: CASSYGQAAGYTF

V gene: TRBV12-3/TRBV12-4
CDR3 protein: CAGSTHRGGQPQHF

V gene: TRBV12-5
CDR3 protein: CASKDPGNTIYF

V gene: TRBV6-6
CDR3 protein: CASCHSGGQGETQYF

V gene: TRBV9
CDR3 protein: CATPGQKLGNSNQPQHF

V gene: TRBV6-6
CDR3 protein: CASSQGLAGGEFF

V gene: TRBV15
CDR3 protein: CATSRGKGPPLRPRHF

V gene: TRBV3-1
CDR3 protein: CASSHGEGQYF

V gene: TRBV25-1
CDR3 protein: CASSAGRGRAFF

V gene: TRBV29-1
CDR3 protein: CSVGSGSGGSSYNEQFF

V gene: TRBV4-2
CDR3 protein: CASSQEGLAGLATQYF

V gene: TRBV12-3/TRBV12-4
CDR3 protein: CASSFNPLGCTF

V gene: TRBV27
CDR3 protein: CASSLRGAYNEQFF

V gene: TRBV20-1
CDR3 protein: CSARAASGSPDTRYF

V gene: TRBV5-1
CDR3 protein: CASSLSAGGGYTF

V gene: TRBV7-9
CDR3 protein: CASSRTGKIDEQFF

V gene: TRBV5-1
CDR3 protein: CASYTGTGPTDTQYF

V gene: TRBV6-1
CDR3 protein: CANNGARGRFYEQYF

V gene: TRBV5-4
CDR3 protein: CASTKDNANTGELFF

V gene: TRBV5-5
CDR3 protein: CASSRTGLTSGDNEQFF